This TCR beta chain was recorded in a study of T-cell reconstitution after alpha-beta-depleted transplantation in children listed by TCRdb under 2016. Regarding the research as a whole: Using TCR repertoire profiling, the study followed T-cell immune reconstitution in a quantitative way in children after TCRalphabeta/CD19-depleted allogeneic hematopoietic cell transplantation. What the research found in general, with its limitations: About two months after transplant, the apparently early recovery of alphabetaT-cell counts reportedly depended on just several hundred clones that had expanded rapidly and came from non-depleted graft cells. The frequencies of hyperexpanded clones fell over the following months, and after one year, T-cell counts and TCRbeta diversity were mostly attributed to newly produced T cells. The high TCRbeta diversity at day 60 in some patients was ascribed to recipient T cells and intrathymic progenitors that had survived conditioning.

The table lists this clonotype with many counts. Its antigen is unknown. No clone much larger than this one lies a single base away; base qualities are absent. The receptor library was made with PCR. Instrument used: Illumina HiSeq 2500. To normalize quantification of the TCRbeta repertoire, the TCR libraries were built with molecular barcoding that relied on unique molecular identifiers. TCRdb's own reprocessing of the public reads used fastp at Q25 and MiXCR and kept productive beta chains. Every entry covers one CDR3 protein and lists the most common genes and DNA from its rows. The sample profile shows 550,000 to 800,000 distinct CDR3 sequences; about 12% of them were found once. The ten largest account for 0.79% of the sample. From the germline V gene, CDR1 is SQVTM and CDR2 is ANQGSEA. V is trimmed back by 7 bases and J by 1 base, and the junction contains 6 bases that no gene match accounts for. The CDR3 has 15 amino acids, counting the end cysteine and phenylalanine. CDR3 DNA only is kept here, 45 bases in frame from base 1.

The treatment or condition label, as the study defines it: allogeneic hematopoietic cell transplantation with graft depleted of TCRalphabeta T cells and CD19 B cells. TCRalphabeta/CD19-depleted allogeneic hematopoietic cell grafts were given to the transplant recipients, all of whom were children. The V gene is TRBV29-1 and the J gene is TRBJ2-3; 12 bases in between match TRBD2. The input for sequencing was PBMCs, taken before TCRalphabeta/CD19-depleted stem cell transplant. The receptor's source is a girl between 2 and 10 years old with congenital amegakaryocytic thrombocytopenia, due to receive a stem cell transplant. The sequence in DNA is TGCAGCGCCCACCGGACTAGCGGGGGCACAGATACGCAGTATTTT. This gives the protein CSAHRTSGGTDTQYF.